The clone carrying this TCR beta chain occurred many times. Its specificity is unknown. Authors' data handling: Between-group CDR3 differences, defined by clinicopathological status, yielded a distant-metastasis classifier for papillary thyroid cancer. TCRdb re-clonotyped the PCR reads via MiXCR. What appears here as the V and J calls and clone size reflects TCRdb's work, not the paper's. Of fewer than 25,000 clones listed, 15% are singletons. These data are taken from a study of metastatic and nonmetastatic thyroid tumors. Whole-study context: The authors compared repertoires across blood and tumor or nodule tissue from malignant and benign thyroid patients. Study findings and constraints: In blood and tumor, TCR beta diversity was reportedly significantly higher in malignant thyroid tumors than in benign nodules.

Germline lookup yields CDR1 MDHEN and CDR2 SYDVKM. This CDR3 is 15 amino acids long. V was shortened by 3 bases and J by 4 bases, with 16 bases between the two germline ends. Ahead of thyroid surgery, no patient had received treatment of any kind. The sequence was collected from a female donor with papillary thyroid cancer or a benign thyroid nodule (not recorded which). Some clones in this sample may be carry-over from other donors' samples. The chain couples TRBV28 to TRBJ2-7; D may correspond to TRBD1 or TRBD2 (6 bases each). What was sequenced was blood. CDR3 residues: CASSFPVGGAYEQYF. CDR3 DNA sequence: TGTGCCAGCAGTTTCCCGGTGGGGGGCGCGTACGAGCAGTACTTC.